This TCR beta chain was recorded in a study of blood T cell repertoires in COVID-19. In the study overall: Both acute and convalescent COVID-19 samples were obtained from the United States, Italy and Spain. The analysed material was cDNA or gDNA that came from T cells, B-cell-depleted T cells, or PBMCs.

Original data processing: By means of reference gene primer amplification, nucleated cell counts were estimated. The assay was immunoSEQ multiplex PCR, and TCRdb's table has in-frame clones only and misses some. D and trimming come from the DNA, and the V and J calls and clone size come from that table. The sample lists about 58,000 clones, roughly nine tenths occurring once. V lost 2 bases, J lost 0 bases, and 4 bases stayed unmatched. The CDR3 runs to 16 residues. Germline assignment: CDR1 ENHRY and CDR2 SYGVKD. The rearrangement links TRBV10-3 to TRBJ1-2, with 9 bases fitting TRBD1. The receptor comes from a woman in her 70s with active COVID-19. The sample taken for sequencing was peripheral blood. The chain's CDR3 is CAISEGTGTTNYGYTF. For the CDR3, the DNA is TGTGCCATCAGTGAGGGGACAGGGACCACTAACTATGGCTACACCTTC.